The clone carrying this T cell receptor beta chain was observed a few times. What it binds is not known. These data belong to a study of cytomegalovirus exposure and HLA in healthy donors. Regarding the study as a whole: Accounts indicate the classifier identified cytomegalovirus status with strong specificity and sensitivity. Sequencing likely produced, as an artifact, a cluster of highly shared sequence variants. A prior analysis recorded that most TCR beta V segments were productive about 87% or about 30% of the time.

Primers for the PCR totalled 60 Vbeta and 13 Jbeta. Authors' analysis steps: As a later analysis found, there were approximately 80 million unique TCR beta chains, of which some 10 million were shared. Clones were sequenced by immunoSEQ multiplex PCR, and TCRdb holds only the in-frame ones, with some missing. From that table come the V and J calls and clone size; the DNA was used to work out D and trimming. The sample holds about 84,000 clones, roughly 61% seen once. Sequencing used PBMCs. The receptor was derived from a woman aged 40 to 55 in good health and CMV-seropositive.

The CDR3 DNA reads TGTGCCAGCTCACCCGACAGGGGGCAGGGAGCTTTCTTT. It codes for CASSPDRGQGAFF. The chain uses TRBV18 and TRBJ1-1, with 10 positions matching TRBD1. CDR3 length: 13 amino acids. Germline V gene sequence: CDR1 KGHSH, CDR2 LQKENI. Trimming removed 3 bases from V and 10 bases from J; junction bases left unmatched: 5. Looking up the rest from reference TRBV18 and TRBJ1-1 gives the full variable domain: NAGVMQNPRHLVRRRGQEARLRCSPMKGHSHVYWYRQLPEEGLKFMVYLQKENIIDESGMPKERFSAEFPKEGPSILRIQQVVRGDSAAYFCASSPDRGQGAFFGQGTRLTVV.